The source of this TCR beta chain is a study of T cell changes during pregnancy in multiple sclerosis. Germline loops: CDR1 LNHNV, CDR2 YYDKDF (reference sequence). Trimming took 1 base from V and 4 from J; bases not matched to a gene: 8. The length of the CDR3 is 17 residues. This table comes from immunoSEQ multiplex PCR, and its TCRdb copy is limited to in-frame clones, with some not included. The sample yields tens of thousands of clones, just over 90% seen once. Sequenced here: CD8+ T cells from peripheral blood mononuclear cells, sampled in the second trimester of pregnancy. This receptor was identified in a female donor with multiple sclerosis, enrolled in a pregnancy study. The chain has TRBV15 and TRBJ2-7; 12 bases map to TRBD1. This chain's CDR3 is CATSRGSGTGGMYEQYF. CDR3 nucleotides: TGTGCCACCAGCAGAGGTTCAGGGACAGGGGGCATGTACGAGCAGTACTTC.